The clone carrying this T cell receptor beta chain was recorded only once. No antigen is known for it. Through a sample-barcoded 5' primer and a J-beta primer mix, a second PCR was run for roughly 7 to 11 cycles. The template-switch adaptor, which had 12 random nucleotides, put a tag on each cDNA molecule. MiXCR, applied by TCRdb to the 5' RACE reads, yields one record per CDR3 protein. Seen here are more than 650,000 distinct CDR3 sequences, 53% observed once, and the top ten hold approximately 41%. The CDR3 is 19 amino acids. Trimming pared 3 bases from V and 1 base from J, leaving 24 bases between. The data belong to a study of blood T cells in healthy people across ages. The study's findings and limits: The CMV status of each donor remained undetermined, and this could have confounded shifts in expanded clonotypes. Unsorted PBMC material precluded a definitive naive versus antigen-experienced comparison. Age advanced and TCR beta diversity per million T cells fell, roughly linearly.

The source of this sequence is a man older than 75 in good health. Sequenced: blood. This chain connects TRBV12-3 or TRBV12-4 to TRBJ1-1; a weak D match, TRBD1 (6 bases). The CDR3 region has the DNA TGTGCCAGCAGTTTGACGGTAGGGGGAACGGTTGAACAGAACACTGAAGCTTTCTTT. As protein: CASSLTVGGTVEQNTEAFF.